This TCR beta chain is drawn from a study of shared clonotypes between healthy human individuals. CDR1 and CDR2 (germline): SGHAT, FQNNGV. V trimming: 4 bases; J trimming: 8 bases; junction bases outside the gene matches: 7. This CDR3 region has 13 residues. TCRdb's table, derived via immunoSEQ multiplex PCR, lists solely in-frame clones and lacks some. Of 2 million or so clones listed, 95% are singletons. This chain uses TRBV11-2 with TRBJ2-5; 7 positions match TRBD1. Sequences were obtained from naive CD4+ T cells sorted from blood. Subset described: CD45RA+ positively selected. This clonotype was sampled from a man between 18 and 29 years old in good health. The CDR3 protein is CASSSGTVATQYF. The CDR3 DNA is TGTGCCAGCAGCTCAGGGACAGTTGCCACCCAGTACTTC.